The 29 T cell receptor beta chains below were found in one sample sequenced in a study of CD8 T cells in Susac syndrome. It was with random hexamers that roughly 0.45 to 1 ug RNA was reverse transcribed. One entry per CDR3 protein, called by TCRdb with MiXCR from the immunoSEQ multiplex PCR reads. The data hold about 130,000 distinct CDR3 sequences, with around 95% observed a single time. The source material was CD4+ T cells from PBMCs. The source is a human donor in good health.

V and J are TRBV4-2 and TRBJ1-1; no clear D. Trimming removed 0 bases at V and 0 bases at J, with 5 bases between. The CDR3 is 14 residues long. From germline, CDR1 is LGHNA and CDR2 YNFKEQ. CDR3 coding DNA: TGTGCCAGCAGCCAAGATCGGTTGAACACTGAAGCTTTCTTT. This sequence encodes CASSQDRLNTEAFF.

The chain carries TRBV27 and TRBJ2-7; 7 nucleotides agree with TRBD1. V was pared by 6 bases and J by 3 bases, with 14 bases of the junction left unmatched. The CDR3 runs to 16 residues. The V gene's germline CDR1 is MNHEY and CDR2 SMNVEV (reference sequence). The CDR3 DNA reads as TGTGCCAGCAGCTCCCTGCCCGGGACAGCGGACTACGAGCAGTACTTC. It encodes CASSSLPGTADYEQYF.

CDR3 sequence: CASSLREPPYEQYF. The CDR3 DNA sequence: TGCGCCAGCAGCTTGCGGGAGCCTCCCTACGAGCAGTACTTC. This rearrangement joins TRBV5-1 to TRBJ2-7, with D possibly being TRBD2 (6 bases). This CDR3 spans 14 amino acids. Trimming removed 1 base at V and 2 bases at J, with 10 bases between. Per germline, CDR1 SGHRS and CDR2 YFSETQ. Full variable domain (outside the CDR3, taken from reference TRBV5-1 and TRBJ2-7): KAGVTQTPRYLIKTRGQQVTLSCSPISGHRSVSWYQQTPGQGLQFLFEYFSETQRNKGNFPGRFSGRQFSNSRSEMNVSTLELGDSALYLCASSLREPPYEQYFGPGTRLTVT.

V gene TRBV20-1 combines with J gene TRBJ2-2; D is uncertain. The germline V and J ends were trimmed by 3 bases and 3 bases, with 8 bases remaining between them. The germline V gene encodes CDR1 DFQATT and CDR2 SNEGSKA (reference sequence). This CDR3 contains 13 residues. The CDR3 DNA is TGCAGTGCTAGTATCGGATACACCGGGGAGCTGTTTTTT. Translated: CSASIGYTGELFF.

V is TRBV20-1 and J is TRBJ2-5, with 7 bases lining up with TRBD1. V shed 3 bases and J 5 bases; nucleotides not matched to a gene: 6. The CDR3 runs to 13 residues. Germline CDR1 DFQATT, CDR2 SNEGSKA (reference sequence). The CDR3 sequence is CSASLHRGETQYF. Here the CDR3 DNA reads TGCAGTGCTAGTCTGCACAGGGGTGAGACCCAGTACTTC.

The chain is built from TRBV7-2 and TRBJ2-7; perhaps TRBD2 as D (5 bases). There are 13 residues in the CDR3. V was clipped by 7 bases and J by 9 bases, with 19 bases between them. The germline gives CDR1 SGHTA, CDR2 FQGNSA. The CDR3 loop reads CASTPSGGMGQYF. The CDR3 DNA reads TGTGCCAGCACCCCCAGCGGCGGTATGGGGCAGTACTTC.

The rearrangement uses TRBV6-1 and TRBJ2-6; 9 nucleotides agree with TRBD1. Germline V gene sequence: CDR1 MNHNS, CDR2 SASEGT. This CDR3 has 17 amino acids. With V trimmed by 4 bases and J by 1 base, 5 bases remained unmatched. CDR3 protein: CASSATGTGSGANVLTF. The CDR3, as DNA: TGTGCCAGCAGTGCAACCGGGACAGGGTCTGGGGCCAACGTCCTGACTTTC.

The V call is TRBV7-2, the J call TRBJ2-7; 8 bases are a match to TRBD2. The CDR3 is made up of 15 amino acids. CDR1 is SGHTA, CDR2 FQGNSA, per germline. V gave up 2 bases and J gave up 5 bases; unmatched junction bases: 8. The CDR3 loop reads CASSLSSGRRHEQYF. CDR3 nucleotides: TGTGCCAGCAGCTTATCAAGCGGGAGACGCCACGAGCAGTACTTC.

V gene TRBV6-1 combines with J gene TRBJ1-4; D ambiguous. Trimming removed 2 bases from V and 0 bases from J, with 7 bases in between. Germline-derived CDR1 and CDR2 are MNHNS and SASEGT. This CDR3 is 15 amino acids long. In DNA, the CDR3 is TGTGCCAGCAGTGAACACGTAGCAACTAATGAAAAACTGTTTTTT. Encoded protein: CASSEHVATNEKLFF.

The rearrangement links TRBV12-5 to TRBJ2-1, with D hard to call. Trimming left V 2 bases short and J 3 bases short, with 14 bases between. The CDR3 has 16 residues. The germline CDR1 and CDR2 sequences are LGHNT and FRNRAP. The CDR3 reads CASGLWEGHSYNEQFF. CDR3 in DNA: TGTGCTAGTGGTTTGTGGGAAGGGCACAGCTACAATGAGCAGTTCTTC.

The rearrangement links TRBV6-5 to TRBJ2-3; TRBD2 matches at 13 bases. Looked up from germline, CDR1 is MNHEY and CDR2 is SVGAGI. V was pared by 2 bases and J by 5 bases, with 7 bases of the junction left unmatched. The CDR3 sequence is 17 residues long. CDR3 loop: CASSYGTSGTFGDTQYF. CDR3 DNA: TGTGCCAGCAGTTACGGGACTAGCGGGACCTTCGGAGATACGCAGTATTTT.

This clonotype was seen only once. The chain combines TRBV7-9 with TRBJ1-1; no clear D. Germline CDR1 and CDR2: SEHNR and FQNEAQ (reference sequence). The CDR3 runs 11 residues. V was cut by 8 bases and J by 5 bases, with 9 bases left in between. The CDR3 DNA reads TGTGCCAGCGCATCCCAAACTGAAGCTTTCTTT. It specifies CASASQTEAFF.

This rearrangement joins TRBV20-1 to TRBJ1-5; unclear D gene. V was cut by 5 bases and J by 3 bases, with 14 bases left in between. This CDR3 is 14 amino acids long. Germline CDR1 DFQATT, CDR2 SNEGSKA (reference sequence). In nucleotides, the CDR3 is TGCAGTGCTCGTGCGGGTGGTGACAATCAGCCCCAGCATTTT. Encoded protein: CSARAGGDNQPQHF.

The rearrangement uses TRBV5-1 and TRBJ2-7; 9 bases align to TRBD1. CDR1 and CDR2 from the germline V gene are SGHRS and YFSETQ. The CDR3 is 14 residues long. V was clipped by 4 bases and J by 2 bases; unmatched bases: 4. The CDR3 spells CASSKDRGAYEQYF. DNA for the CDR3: TGCGCCAGCAGCAAGGACAGGGGCGCCTACGAGCAGTACTTC. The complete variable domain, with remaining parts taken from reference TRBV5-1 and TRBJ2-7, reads KAGVTQTPRYLIKTRGQQVTLSCSPISGHRSVSWYQQTPGQGLQFLFEYFSETQRNKGNFPGRFSGRQFSNSRSEMNVSTLELGDSALYLCASSKDRGAYEQYFGPGTRLTVT.

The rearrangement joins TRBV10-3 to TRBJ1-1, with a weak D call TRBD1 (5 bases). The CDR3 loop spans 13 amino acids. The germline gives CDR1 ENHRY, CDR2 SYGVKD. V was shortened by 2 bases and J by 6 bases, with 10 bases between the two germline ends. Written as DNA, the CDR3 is TGTGCCATCAGTGAGACTGGGACCCCTGAAGCTTTCTTT. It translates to CAISETGTPEAFF.

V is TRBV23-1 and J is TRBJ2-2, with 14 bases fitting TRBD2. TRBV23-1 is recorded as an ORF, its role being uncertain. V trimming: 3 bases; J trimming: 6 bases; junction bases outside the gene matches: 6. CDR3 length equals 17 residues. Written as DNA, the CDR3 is TGCGCCAGCAGTCACGGGACTAGCGGGAGTCGGGCCGGGGAGCTGTTTTTT. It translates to CASSHGTSGSRAGELFF.

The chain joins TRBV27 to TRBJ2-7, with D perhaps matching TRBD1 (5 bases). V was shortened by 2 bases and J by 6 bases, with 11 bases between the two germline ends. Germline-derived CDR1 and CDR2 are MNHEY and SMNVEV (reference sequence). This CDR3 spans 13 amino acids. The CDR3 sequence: CASSLGAFGEQYF. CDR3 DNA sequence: TGTGCCAGCAGTTTAGGGGCATTCGGCGAGCAGTACTTC.

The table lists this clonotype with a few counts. CDR3 sequence reads: CASSLVGGTEAFF. CDR3 DNA sequence: TGTGCCAGCAGTTTAGTGGGTGGCACTGAAGCTTTCTTT. This sequence joins TRBV27 and TRBJ1-1; D gene unclear. The CDR3 runs 13 residues. Germline CDR1 MNHEY, CDR2 SMNVEV (reference sequence). V lost 2 bases and J lost 4, with 8 bases in between.

The CDR3 DNA reads TGTGCCAGCTCACCACCAGGGGCAGATACGCAGTATTTT. Protein sequence: CASSPPGADTQYF. This chain uses TRBV18 with TRBJ2-3; maybe TRBD1 (5 bases). Trimming took 0 bases from V and 4 from J, leaving 5 bases between them. The CDR3 runs to 13 residues. CDR1 is KGHSH, CDR2 LQKENI, per germline.

CDR3 DNA sequence: TGCAGTGCTAGAGATCGAGGGAGTAGCTCCTACAATGAGCAGTTCTTC. It translates to CSARDRGSSSYNEQFF. The chain joins TRBV20-1 to TRBJ2-1; tentatively, D is TRBD2 (5 bases). V was trimmed by 0 bases and J by 0 bases, leaving 12 bases between them. CDR1 DFQATT and CDR2 SNEGSKA come from the germline V gene (reference sequence). The CDR3 length is 16 residues.

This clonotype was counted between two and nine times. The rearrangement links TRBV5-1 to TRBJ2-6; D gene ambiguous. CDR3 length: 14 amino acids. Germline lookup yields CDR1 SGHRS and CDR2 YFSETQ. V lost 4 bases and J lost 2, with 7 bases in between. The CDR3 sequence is CASSLATGANVLTF. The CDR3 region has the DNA TGCGCCAGCAGCCTTGCGACTGGGGCCAACGTCCTGACTTTC.

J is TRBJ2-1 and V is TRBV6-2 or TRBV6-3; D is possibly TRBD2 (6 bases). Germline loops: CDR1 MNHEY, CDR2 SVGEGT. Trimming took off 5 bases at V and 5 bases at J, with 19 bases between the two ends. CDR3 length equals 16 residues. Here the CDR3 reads CASSPHAPGGHNEQFF. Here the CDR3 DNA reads TGTGCCAGCAGTCCTCATGCTCCCGGGGGACACAATGAGCAGTTCTTC.

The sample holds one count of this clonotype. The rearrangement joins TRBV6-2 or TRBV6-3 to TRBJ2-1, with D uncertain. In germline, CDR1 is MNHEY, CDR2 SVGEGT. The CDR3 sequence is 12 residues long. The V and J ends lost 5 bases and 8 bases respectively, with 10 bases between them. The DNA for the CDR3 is TGTGCCAGCAGTCACCGGTTAGATGAGCAGTTCTTC. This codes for CASSHRLDEQFF.

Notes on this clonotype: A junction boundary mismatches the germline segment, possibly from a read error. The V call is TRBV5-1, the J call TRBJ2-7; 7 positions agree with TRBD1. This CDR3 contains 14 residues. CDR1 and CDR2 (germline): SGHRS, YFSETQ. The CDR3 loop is CASSPLTGYYGQYF. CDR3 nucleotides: TGCGCCAGCAGCCCCCTGACAGGGTACTACGGGCAGTACTTC.

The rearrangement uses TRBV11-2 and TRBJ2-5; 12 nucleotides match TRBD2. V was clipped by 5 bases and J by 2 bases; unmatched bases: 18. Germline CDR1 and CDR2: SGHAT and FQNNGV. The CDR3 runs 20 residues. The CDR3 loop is CASSASTSGRRRSTQETQYF. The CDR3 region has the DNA TGTGCCAGCAGCGCCTCAACTAGCGGGAGGCGCCGGTCCACACAAGAGACCCAGTACTTC. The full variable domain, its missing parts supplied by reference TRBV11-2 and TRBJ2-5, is EAGVAQSPRYKIIEKRQSVAFWCNPISGHATLYWYQQILGQGPKLLIQFQNNGVVDDSQLPKDRFSAERLKGVDSTLKIQPAKLEDSAVYLCASSASTSGRRRSTQETQYFGPGTRLLVL.

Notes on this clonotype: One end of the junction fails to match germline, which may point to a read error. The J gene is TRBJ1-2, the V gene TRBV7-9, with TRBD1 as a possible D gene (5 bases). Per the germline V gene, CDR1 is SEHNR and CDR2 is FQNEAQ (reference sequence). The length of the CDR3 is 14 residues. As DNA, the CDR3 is TGTACCAGCAGCTTTAGAGACAGAATCTATGGCTACACCTTC. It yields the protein CTSSFRDRIYGYTF. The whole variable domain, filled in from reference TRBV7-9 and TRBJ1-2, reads DTGVSQNPRHKITKRGQNVTFRCDPISEHNRLYWYRQTLGQGPEFLTYFQNEAQLEKSRLLSDRFSAERPKGSFSTLEIQRTEQGDSAMYLCTSSFRDRIYGYTFGSGTRLTVV.

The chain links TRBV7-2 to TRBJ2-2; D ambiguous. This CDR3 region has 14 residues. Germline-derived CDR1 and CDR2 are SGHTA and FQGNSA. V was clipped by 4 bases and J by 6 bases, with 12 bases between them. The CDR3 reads CASSSPTGSGELFF. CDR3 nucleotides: TGTGCCAGCAGCTCCCCGACTGGATCCGGGGAGCTGTTTTTT. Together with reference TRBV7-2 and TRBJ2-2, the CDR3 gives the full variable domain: GAGVSQSPSNKVTEKGKDVELRCDPISGHTALYWYRQSLGQGLEFLIYFQGNSAPDKSGLPSDRFSAERTGGSVSTLTIQRTQQEDSAVYLCASSSPTGSGELFFGEGSRLTVL.

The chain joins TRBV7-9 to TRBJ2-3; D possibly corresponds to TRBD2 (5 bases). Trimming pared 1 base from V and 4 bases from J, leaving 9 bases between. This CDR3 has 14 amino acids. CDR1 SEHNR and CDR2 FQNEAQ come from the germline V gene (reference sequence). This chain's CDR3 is CASSLDSVSDTQYF. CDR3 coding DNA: TGTGCCAGCAGCTTAGATAGCGTCTCAGATACGCAGTATTTT.

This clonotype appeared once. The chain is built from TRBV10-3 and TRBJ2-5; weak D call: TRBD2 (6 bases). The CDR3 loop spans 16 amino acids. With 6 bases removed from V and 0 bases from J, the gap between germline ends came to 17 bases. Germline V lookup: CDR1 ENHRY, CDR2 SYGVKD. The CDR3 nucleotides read TGTGCCATCAGCGCGGGGAGAGGGGTCTACCAAGAGACCCAGTACTTC. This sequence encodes CAISAGRGVYQETQYF.